A selection of T cell receptor beta chains follows, all from one sample in a study of T cells in Graves' hyperthyroidism and ophthalmopathy. TCRdb independently ran MiXCR on the multiplex PCR reads; one entry per CDR3 protein. The sample records roughly 660,000 distinct CDR3 sequences, approximately 15% being singletons. The sample taken for sequencing was blood. These receptors were taken from a man over 45 with Graves' hyperthyroidism. Both conserved end residues are part of each CDR3. The D gene is left open where the match is weak. A clone size is listed for some rows: how often the clone was seen (once, few, many), or a class if it is expanded.

clone_size cdr3_length j_call v_call d_call cdr3_aa cdr3_nt
NA 15 TRBJ1-5 TRBV20-1 NA CSAPTSGWINQPQHF TGCAGTGCCCCGACATCGGGGTGGATCAATCAGCCCCAGCATTTT
many 21 TRBJ2-2 TRBV7-9 TRBD2 CASSQKYPVATSGSHTGELFF TGTGCCAGCAGCCAGAAATACCCAGTTGCGACTAGCGGGAGCCACACCGGGGAGCTGTTTTTT
few 15 TRBJ2-2 TRBV6-1 TRBD2 CASTRTSKFPGELFF TGTGCCAGCACCAGGACTAGTAAATTTCCCGGGGAGCTGTTTTTT
NA 14 TRBJ1-4 TRBV28 NA CASSPVWGGEKLFF TGTGCCAGCAGTCCTGTATGGGGGGGTGAAAAACTGTTTTTT
NA 14 TRBJ2-3 TRBV19 NA CASTARVSTDTQYF TGTGCCAGTACAGCGCGGGTTAGCACAGATACGCAGTATTTT
few 12 TRBJ1-5 TRBV7-9 NA CASSPEDQPQHF TGTGCCAGCAGTCCGGAGGATCAGCCCCAGCATTTT
few 14 TRBJ1-3 TRBV5-1 NA CASSFQPSGNTIYF TGCGCCAGCAGCTTCCAACCCTCTGGAAACACCATATATTTT
many 11 TRBJ2-7 TRBV28 NA CASIGIFEQYF TGTGCCAGCATTGGCATCTTCGAGCAGTACTTC
many 16 TRBJ2-1 TRBV11-3 NA CASSPGRLEGHNEQFF TGTGCCAGCAGCCCCGGGCGGCTAGAGGGACACAATGAGCAGTTCTTC
many 14 TRBJ2-3 TRBV2 TRBD2 CASKVAPGGDTQYF TGTGCCAGCAAAGTAGCGCCCGGGGGGGATACGCAGTATTTT
NA 14 TRBJ2-1 TRBV7-2 TRBD1 CASIRDRGGNEQFF TGTGCCAGCATCCGGGACAGGGGAGGTAATGAGCAGTTCTTC
few 11 TRBJ2-3 TRBV5-6 NA CASSTLAVQYF TGTGCCAGCAGCACGCTCGCTGTCCAGTATTTT
many 16 TRBJ2-1 TRBV30 TRBD2 CAWSPGTSPHFNEQFF TGTGCCTGGAGCCCCGGGACTAGCCCACACTTCAATGAGCAGTTCTTC
many 13 TRBJ1-2 TRBV6-5 TRBD1 CASSSGGYYGYTF TGTGCCAGCAGTTCAGGGGGGTACTATGGCTACACCTTC
many 13 TRBJ2-1 TRBV27 TRBD1 CASSFSDRGIQFF TGTGCCAGCAGTTTTTCAGACAGGGGGATTCAGTTCTTC
many 14 TRBJ1-1 TRBV11-2 NA CASSNVGAGSEAFF TGTGCCAGCAGCAACGTAGGGGCAGGGTCCGAAGCTTTCTTT
many 15 TRBJ1-4 TRBV2 NA CASSGTLSTNEKLFF TGTGCCAGCAGTGGTACACTATCAACTAATGAAAAACTGTTTTTT
NA 16 TRBJ2-7 TRBV9 TRBD2 CASSVEGTSGTYEQYF TGTGCCAGCAGCGTAGAGGGGACTAGCGGAACCTACGAGCAGTACTTC
NA 17 TRBJ2-1 TRBV6-1 TRBD2 CASRRLAGGPSSYEQFF TGTGCCAGCAGACGACTAGCGGGAGGGCCTTCGTCCTACGAGCAGTTCTTC
NA 16 TRBJ1-3 TRBV14 NA CASRSLRINSGNTIYF TGTGCCAGCAGAAGCCTCAGGATTAACTCTGGAAACACCATATATTTT
NA 19 TRBJ2-1 TRBV29-1 TRBD2 CSVEGGTSGVGNSYNEQFF TGCAGCGTTGAAGGTGGGACTAGCGGGGTGGGAAATTCCTACAATGAGCAGTTCTTC
many 18 TRBJ2-2 TRBV5-1 TRBD2 CASSFLAGGGRRTGELFF TGCGCCAGCAGCTTCCTAGCGGGAGGGGGCCGGCGGACCGGGGAGCTGTTTTTT
NA 15 TRBJ2-7 TRBV20-1 NA CSAVTSRDPSYEQYF TGCAGTGCTGTGACTTCCAGGGATCCCTCCTACGAGCAGTACTTC
once 15 TRBJ2-7 TRBV18 TRBD2 CASSAVAGGLYEQYF TGTGCCAGCTCAGCGGTAGCGGGAGGGCTCTACGAGCAGTACTTC
NA 13 TRBJ1-4 TRBV28 TRBD1 CAGGDSHNEKLFF TGTGCCGGGGGGGACAGCCACAATGAAAAACTGTTTTTT
few 16 TRBJ1-3 TRBV5-1 NA CASSLYGSISGNTIYF TGCGCCAGCAGCCTATACGGGAGCATCTCTGGAAACACCATATATTTT
NA 15 TRBJ2-1 TRBV28 TRBD1 CASSFRDRGVAEQFF TGTGCCAGCAGTTTCCGGGACAGGGGGGTCGCTGAGCAGTTCTTC
NA 15 TRBJ1-1 TRBV6-4 TRBD1 CASSNSDRGNTEAFF TGTGCCAGCAGTAATTCTGACAGGGGTAATACTGAAGCTTTCTTT
few 15 TRBJ2-2 TRBV5-1 NA CASSLDGQYTGELFF TGCGCCAGCAGCTTGGATGGACAATACACCGGGGAGCTGTTTTTT
NA 13 TRBJ1-2 TRBV30 NA CAWSVGRYYGYTF TGTGCCTGGAGTGTCGGGAGGTACTATGGCTACACCTTC
many 12 TRBJ2-1 TRBV29-1 TRBD2 CSVDGGRNEQFF TGCAGCGTTGACGGCGGGAGGAATGAGCAGTTCTTC
NA 16 TRBJ2-7 TRBV3-2 NA CAHHIPWGTKICEQYF TGTGCCCACCATATACCATGGGGTACGAAAATCTGCGAGCAGTACTTC
many 15 TRBJ2-7 TRBV28 TRBD1 CASSFHQGASYEQYF TGTGCCAGCAGTTTTCATCAGGGGGCATCCTACGAGCAGTACTTC
many 15 TRBJ2-5 TRBV28 TRBD2 CASSFLAGEGETQYF TGTGCCAGCAGTTTTCTAGCGGGAGAGGGAGAGACCCAGTACTTC
NA 12 TRBJ1-1 TRBV30 NA CAWNVLNTEALF TGTGCCTGGAATGTCCTGAACACTGAAGCTTTGTTT
many 14 TRBJ2-7 TRBV2 TRBD2 CASRRTSGSYEQYF TGTGCCAGCAGGAGGACTAGCGGTTCCTACGAGCAGTACTTC
many 15 TRBJ2-1 TRBV28 TRBD2 CASSNSGTAYNEQFF TGTGCCAGCAGTAATAGCGGGACCGCCTACAATGAGCAGTTCTTC
NA 15 TRBJ2-7 TRBV3-1 TRBD1 CASSPGQGAFYEQYF TGTGCCAGCAGCCCGGGACAGGGGGCGTTCTACGAGCAGTACTTC
NA 16 TRBJ2-7 TRBV7-3 NA CASSLGVYWGDYEQYF TGTGCCAGCAGCCTAGGAGTATACTGGGGGGACTACGAGCAGTACTTC
NA 16 TRBJ2-2 TRBV20-1 TRBD2 CSAPGTSGRDTGELFF TGCAGTGCGCCCGGGACTAGCGGGAGGGACACCGGGGAGCTGTTTTTT
few 16 TRBJ1-5 TRBV28 NA CASSYGTLTSQQPQHF TGTGCCAGCAGTTATGGGACACTTACTAGTCAGCAGCCCCAGCATTTT
NA 15 TRBJ2-3 TRBV24-1 NA CATSDPGRSTNTQYF TGTGCCACCAGTGACCCCGGGAGATCCACGAATACGCAGTATTTT
NA 13 TRBJ2-1 TRBV7-3 NA CASSLGVRDEQFF TGTGCCAGCAGCTTAGGCGTAAGGGATGAGCAGTTCTTC
NA 14 TRBJ1-2 TRBV6-2/TRBV6-3 NA CASRPGSQWIGYTF TGTGCCAGCAGACCCGGGTCCCAATGGATTGGCTACACCTTC
NA 12 TRBJ2-7 TRBV20-1 NA CSARTNPHEQYF TGCAGTGCTAGGACCAACCCCCACGAGCAGTACTTC
many 13 TRBJ1-2 TRBV2 NA CATTGRAEDGYTF TGTGCCACCACTGGTCGGGCAGAGGATGGCTACACCTTC
many 15 TRBJ1-5 TRBV6-5 NA CASSYSKLSSQPQHF TGTGCCAGCAGTTACTCGAAGCTATCCAGCCAGCCCCAGCATTTT
many 14 TRBJ1-2 TRBV7-9 NA CASSSGQPRDGYTF TGTGCCAGCAGCTCCGGACAGCCGAGGGATGGCTACACCTTC
NA 14 TRBJ1-5 TRBV11-2 NA CASSLMGGSQPGHF TGTGCCAGCAGCTTAATGGGGGGCTCGCAGCCCGGGCATTTT
NA 15 TRBJ2-1 TRBV6-5 TRBD2 CASSYLAGGEGEQFF TGTGCCAGCAGTTACCTGGCGGGGGGGGAAGGGGAGCAGTTCTTC
many 15 TRBJ2-5 TRBV6-1 NA CASIAERRFQETQYF TGTGCCAGCATCGCGGAGCGGAGGTTCCAAGAGACCCAGTACTTC
many 14 TRBJ2-5 TRBV24-1 NA CATSDNRVGETQYF TGTGCCACCAGTGACAACAGGGTCGGCGAGACCCAGTACTTC
few 18 TRBJ2-6 TRBV6-1 NA CASSSTWTASSGANVLTF TGTGCCAGCAGTTCCACGTGGACAGCTAGCTCTGGGGCCAACGTCCTGACTTTC
many 15 TRBJ1-5 TRBV28 NA CASSPGLTRGKPQHF TGTGCCAGCAGTCCGGGACTGACTAGGGGAAAACCCCAGCATTTT
many 11 TRBJ2-1 TRBV10-1 NA CASSGGFEQFF TGTGCCAGCAGTGGTGGTTTTGAGCAGTTCTTC
NA 15 TRBJ2-7 TRBV7-6 TRBD2 CASSGDHSGDYEQYF TGTGCCAGCAGCGGGGATCACAGCGGGGACTACGAGCAGTACTTC
few 13 TRBJ1-2 TRBV10-3 NA CAISESGVYGYTF TGTGCCATCAGTGAGTCTGGCGTCTATGGCTACACCTTC